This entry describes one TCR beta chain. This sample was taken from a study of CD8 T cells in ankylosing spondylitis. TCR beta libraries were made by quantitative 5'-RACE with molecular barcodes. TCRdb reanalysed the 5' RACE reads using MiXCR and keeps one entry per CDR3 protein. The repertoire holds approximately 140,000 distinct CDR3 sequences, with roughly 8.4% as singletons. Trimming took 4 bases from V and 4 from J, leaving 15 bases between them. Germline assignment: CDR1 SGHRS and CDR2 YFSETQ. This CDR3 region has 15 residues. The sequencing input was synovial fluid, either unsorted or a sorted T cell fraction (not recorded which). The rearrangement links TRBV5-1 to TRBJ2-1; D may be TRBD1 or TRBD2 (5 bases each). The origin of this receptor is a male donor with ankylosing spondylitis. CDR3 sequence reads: CASSLGTDFYNEQFF. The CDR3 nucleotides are TGCGCCAGCAGCCTGGGGACGGATTTTTACAATGAGCAGTTCTTC.